The 18 T cell receptor beta chains in this list originate from one sample, sequenced in a study of cytomegalovirus exposure and HLA in healthy donors (dated by TCRdb to about 2017). Libraries were built with the immunoSEQ multiplex PCR assay. The multiplex PCR relied on a mix of 60 forward primers for TCR Vbeta segments and 13 reverse primers for TCR Jbeta segments. Entries here come from immuneACCESS through TCRdb and include only in-frame sequences with V and J called. Some clones fail to appear in such tables; in the studies checked, an unresolved V gene covers under half of the shortfall, and the cause of the remainder is unknown. The sample table lists some 150,000 clones, 80% of them with a count of one. 9.5% to 10% of the sample comes from the top ten. Sequencing was carried out using PBMCs. The receptors originated from a young man in good health and CMV-seropositive.

This clone was seen once. V usage is TRBV5-4 and J usage is TRBJ1-3; D is uncertain. Germline assignment: CDR1 SGHNT and CDR2 YYREEE (reference sequence). The ends were cut back, 4 bases at V and 0 bases at J, with 11 bases in the middle. The CDR3 covers 15 residues. The CDR3: CASSIDTYSGNTIYF. The DNA for the CDR3 is TGTGCCAGCAGCATCGACACCTACTCTGGAAACACCATATATTTT.

The CDR3, as DNA: TGTGCCAGCAGCTTGGTCTTGACTGACTCCTACGAGCAGTACTTC. Protein sequence: CASSLVLTDSYEQYF. This sequence joins TRBV5-4 and TRBJ2-7; D unclear. The germline CDR1 and CDR2 sequences are SGHNT and YYREEE (reference sequence). The CDR3 length is 15 residues. The V end lost 0 bases, the J end lost 0 bases, and 10 bases lay between the germline ends.

This clone appeared once. The genes are TRBV2 and TRBJ1-1; D is perhaps TRBD1 (5 bases). This CDR3 has 13 residues. Trimming stripped 8 bases from V and 1 base from J, with 11 bases between. Germline V gene sequence: CDR1 SNHLY, CDR2 FYNNEI. CDR3 sequence reads: CASADQGNTEAFF. The CDR3 coding sequence is TGTGCCAGCGCCGATCAGGGGAACACTGAAGCTTTCTTT.

This clone was seen just once. V usage is TRBV7-9 and J usage is TRBJ2-7; tentatively, D is TRBD2 (6 bases). The germline CDR1 and CDR2 sequences are SEHNR and FQNEAQ (reference sequence). The V and J ends lost 0 bases and 2 bases respectively, with 11 bases between them. This CDR3 spans 15 amino acids. The CDR3 here is CASSLAGGTTYEQYF. DNA for the CDR3: TGTGCCAGCAGCTTAGCGGGGGGAACTACCTACGAGCAGTACTTC.

In DNA form, the CDR3 reads TGTGCCAGCAGTAAACTAGCGGAAGTCTACAATGAGCAGTTCTTC. Amino acid sequence: CASSKLAEVYNEQFF. The chain couples TRBV5-4 to TRBJ2-1, with 8 bases lining up with TRBD2. This CDR3 region has 15 residues. Trimming at V came to 5 bases and at J to 3 bases, leaving 7 bases not matched to a gene. Germline V gene data show CDR1 as SGHNT and CDR2 as YYREEE (reference sequence).

This chain joins TRBV19 and TRBJ1-3; the D is unclear. V shed 9 bases and J shed 0 bases, with 12 bases lying between them. Germline assignment: CDR1 LNHDA and CDR2 SQIVND (reference sequence). This CDR3 has 14 amino acids. For the CDR3, the DNA is TGTGCCAGCGCCCAGTCCGTCTCTGGAAACACCATATATTTT. Its protein is CASAQSVSGNTIYF.

The CDR3 reads CASTSLTSPPYNEQFF. DNA of the CDR3: TGTGCCAGCACTTCTCTGACTAGTCCCCCCTACAATGAGCAGTTCTTC. The gene calls are TRBV6-6 and TRBJ2-1; the D gene is possibly TRBD2 (6 bases). V gave up 7 bases and J gave up 2 bases, with 18 bases separating them. The germline V gene has CDR1 MNHNY and CDR2 SVGAGI (reference sequence). The CDR3 has 16 residues.

This clone was detected only once. J is TRBJ2-7 and V is TRBV5-1; TRBD1 is a possible D gene (5 bases). Per the germline V gene, CDR1 is SGHRS and CDR2 is YFSETQ. V shed 1 base and J shed 6 bases, with 14 bases lying between them. The CDR3 is made up of 14 amino acids. CDR3 DNA: TGCGCCAGCAGCTTGTTGGCAGGGTCTGCCGAGCAGTACTTC. This gives the protein CASSLLAGSAEQYF.

The rearrangement uses TRBV11-3 and TRBJ1-1; D might be TRBD1 (5 bases). This CDR3 is built from 13 residues. The V end lost 3 bases, the J end lost 5 bases, and 10 bases lay between the germline ends. Germline lookup yields CDR1 SGHNT and CDR2 YENEEA. CDR3 residues: CASSLNGATEAFF. In DNA form, the CDR3 reads TGTGCCAGCAGCTTGAATGGGGCGACTGAAGCTTTCTTT.

The genes are TRBV11-3 and TRBJ2-2, with D maybe TRBD1 (6 bases). This CDR3 is built from 18 residues. Germline CDR1 and CDR2: SGHNT and YENEEA. Trimming took 5 bases from V and 1 from J, leaving 20 bases between them. The CDR3, as DNA: TGTGCCAGCAGCGCAGCGCTTATGGGACACATGAACACCGGGGAGCTGTTTTTT. Its protein product is CASSAALMGHMNTGELFF.

This sequence joins TRBV30 and TRBJ2-1, with 12 bases identical to TRBD1. Germline V CDR1 and CDR2: GTSNPN, SVGIG (reference sequence). V shed 3 bases and J 6 bases; nucleotides not matched to a gene: 3. This CDR3 is built from 14 residues. CDR3 in DNA: TGTGCCTGGAGGGGACAGGGGGCCCCCAATGAGCAGTTCTTC. It translates to CAWRGQGAPNEQFF.

This clone was seen a handful of times. The rearrangement uses TRBV27 and TRBJ1-2; D not certain. V lost 2 bases, J lost 7 bases, and 11 bases lay in between. This CDR3 comprises 13 residues. The germline CDR1 and CDR2 sequences are MNHEY and SMNVEV (reference sequence). The CDR3 region is CASSLNTGVGYTF. In DNA form, the CDR3 reads TGTGCCAGCAGTTTAAATACCGGTGTTGGCTACACCTTC.

J is TRBJ2-5 and V is TRBV9, with 8 bases matching TRBD2. V was clipped by 2 bases and J by 5 bases; unmatched bases: 5. The CDR3 is made up of 14 amino acids. Germline V gene data show CDR1 as SGDLS and CDR2 as YYNGEE. The CDR3 sequence is CASSVSGSKETQYF. The CDR3 nucleotides read TGTGCCAGCAGCGTCAGCGGGAGCAAGGAGACCCAGTACTTC.

The CDR3 DNA reads as TGCGCCAGCAGGACTAGCGGGAGTTTTGGGGCCAACGTCCTGACTTTC. Translation: CASRTSGSFGANVLTF. The chain joins TRBV5-1 to TRBJ2-6; 12 bases fit TRBD2. This CDR3 region has 16 residues. The V segment lost 5 bases and the J segment 3 bases; nucleotides outside the gene matches: 3. CDR1 is SGHRS and CDR2 is YFSETQ in the germline V gene.

This clone has just a few counts. The J gene is TRBJ2-1, the V gene TRBV6-1; a weak D match, TRBD1 (5 bases). Germline values: CDR1 MNHNS, CDR2 SASEGT. Trimming took off 7 bases at V and 10 bases at J, with 8 bases between the two ends. The CDR3 is made up of 10 amino acids. CDR3 in amino acids: CASTHREQFF. In DNA, the CDR3 is TGTGCCAGCACCCACAGGGAGCAGTTCTTC.

The CDR3 sequence: CATLNIAERQTQYF. CDR3 nucleotide sequence: TGTGCCACCCTGAACATCGCAGAGAGGCAGACCCAGTACTTC. This chain links TRBV10-3 with TRBJ2-5; D ambiguous. The germline V and J ends were trimmed by 10 bases and 6 bases, with 21 bases remaining between them. The germline gives CDR1 ENHRY, CDR2 SYGVKD. The CDR3 is 14 residues long.

The DNA for the CDR3 is TGTGCCAGTAGTATAATGAGCGGCGGCACCGGGGAGCTGTTTTTT. This sequence encodes CASSIMSGGTGELFF. This chain connects TRBV19 to TRBJ2-2; tentatively, D is TRBD2 (5 bases). The V end was cut by 2 bases, the J end by 4 bases, with 11 bases between. Germline-derived CDR1 and CDR2 are LNHDA and SQIVND (reference sequence). The CDR3 is 15 residues long. Full variable domain (outside the CDR3, taken from reference TRBV19 and TRBJ2-2): DGGITQSPKYLFRKEGQNVTLSCEQNLNHDAMYWYRQDPGQGLRLIYYSQIVNDFQKGDIAEGYSVSREKKESFPLTVTSAQKNPTAFYLCASSIMSGGTGELFFGEGSRLTVL.

This chain links TRBV4-1 with TRBJ2-7; TRBD2 matches 8 bases. CDR3 size: 16 residues. Trimming at V came to 0 bases and at J to 5 bases, leaving 9 bases not matched to a gene. Germline assignment: CDR1 MGHRA and CDR2 YSYEKL. DNA for the CDR3: TGCGCCAGCAGCCAAGAGGGGCTGAGCGGGAGAGACGAGCAGTACTTC. Translating it yields CASSQEGLSGRDEQYF.